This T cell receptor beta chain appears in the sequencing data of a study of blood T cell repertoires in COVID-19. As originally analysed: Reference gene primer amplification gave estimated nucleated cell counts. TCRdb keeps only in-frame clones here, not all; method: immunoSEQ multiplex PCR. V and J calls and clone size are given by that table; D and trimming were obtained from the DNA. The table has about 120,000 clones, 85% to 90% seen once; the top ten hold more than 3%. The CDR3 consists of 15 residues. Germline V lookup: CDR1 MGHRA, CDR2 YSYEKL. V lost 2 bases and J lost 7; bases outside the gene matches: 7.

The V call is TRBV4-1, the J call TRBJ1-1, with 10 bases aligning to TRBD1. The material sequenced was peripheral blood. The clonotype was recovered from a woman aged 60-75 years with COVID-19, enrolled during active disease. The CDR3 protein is CASSQRDRGSGEAFF. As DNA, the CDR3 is TGCGCCAGCAGCCAACGGGACAGGGGCTCCGGTGAAGCTTTCTTT.